One sample yielded the 13 T cell receptor beta chains listed below, sequenced in a study of Ad26.COV2.S vaccination and SARS-CoV-2 variants. Method: immunoSEQ multiplex PCR; TCRdb's copy keeps in-frame clones and lacks some. The table records about 440,000 clones, roughly 87% of them present only once. Stated treatment: some 20 received Ad26.COV2.S at low or high dose, single or two shots; several received placebo; per-sample allocation not given. All samples were drawn on day 63, counting from the first vaccine or placebo injection. This material consisted of peripheral blood, taken in a trial of Ad26.COV2.S vaccine versus placebo. The receptors were sampled from a person between 18 and 60 years old who received the Ad26.COV2.S COVID-19 vaccine or a placebo.

The chain combines TRBV5-1 with TRBJ1-3, with 11 bases that match TRBD1. The CDR3 is made up of 15 amino acids. Germline-derived CDR1 and CDR2 are SGHRS and YFSETQ. V dropped 1 base and J dropped 8; count of bases not matched to a gene: 5. Here the CDR3 reads CASSLSGTGGYTIYF. CDR3 nucleotides: TGCGCCAGCAGCTTGTCCGGGACAGGGGGTTACACCATATATTTT.

The genes are TRBV2 and TRBJ1-1; possibly TRBD1 for D (6 bases). The CDR3 totals 13 residues. Germline V gene lookup returns CDR1 SNHLY and CDR2 FYNNEI. Trimming took 11 bases from V and 12 from J, leaving 25 bases between them. Here the CDR3 reads CARGGRPGTESFF. The CDR3 nucleotides read TGTGCCCGGGGGGGGCGGCCGGGCACTGAGTCTTTCTTT.

This chain connects TRBV2 to TRBJ1-4, with D hard to call. Germline V gene data show CDR1 as SNHLY and CDR2 as FYNNEI. V was cut by 1 base and J by 12 bases, with 9 bases left in between. This CDR3 is built from 12 residues. This CDR3 is CASSEDGYQLFF. The CDR3 DNA is TGTGCCAGCAGTGAAGATGGTTACCAACTGTTTTTT.

The chain couples TRBV29-1 to TRBJ2-1, with TRBD1 identical over 9 bases. In germline, CDR1 is SQVTM, CDR2 ANQGSEA. There are 13 residues in the CDR3. With V trimmed by 5 bases and J by 3 bases, 2 bases remained unmatched. Here the CDR3 DNA reads TGCAGCGTTTGGGACAGGGACTACAATGAGCAGTTCTTC. Its protein product is CSVWDRDYNEQFF.

The chain recombines TRBV28 with TRBJ2-3; TRBD2 might be the D (6 bases). CDR1 MDHEN and CDR2 SYDVKM come from the germline V gene. V lost 3 bases to trimming and J lost 2 bases, with 9 bases between them. This CDR3 region has 14 residues. For the CDR3, the DNA is TGTGCCAGCAGTTTCGGGGACTTCACAGATACGCAGTATTTT. Protein product: CASSFGDFTDTQYF.

The V and J genes are TRBV2 and TRBJ2-7; 7 positions agree with TRBD1. CDR3 length: 13 residues. V was pared by 5 bases and J by 2 bases, with 3 bases of the junction left unmatched. In germline, CDR1 is SNHLY, CDR2 FYNNEI. The CDR3 reads CASSSGQPYEQYF. The CDR3 bases are TGTGCCAGCAGTTCGGGACAGCCCTACGAGCAGTACTTC.

The chain joins TRBV10-3 to TRBJ2-1, with no clear D. The CDR3 loop spans 14 amino acids. Germline V lookup: CDR1 ENHRY, CDR2 SYGVKD. Trimming left V 3 bases short and J 5 bases short, with 11 bases between. The chain's CDR3 is CAISDLVANNEQFF. The DNA of the CDR3 is TGTGCCATCAGTGACCTAGTTGCCAACAATGAGCAGTTCTTC.

V and J are TRBV6-5 and TRBJ1-6, with 7 nucleotides matching TRBD1. Per the germline V gene, CDR1 is MNHEY and CDR2 is SVGAGI. Losses at the gene ends were 11 bases for V and 7 bases for J; bases not matched to a gene: 8. The length of the CDR3 is 13 residues. The CDR3 loop is CAGTQGRNSPLHF. CDR3 DNA sequence: TGTGCCGGAACACAGGGGCGGAATTCACCCCTCCACTTT.

The rearrangement joins TRBV25-1 to TRBJ2-7, with no clear D. The V end was cut by 2 bases, the J end by 0 bases, with 20 bases between. The CDR3 totals 18 residues. Germline V gene sequence: CDR1 MGHDK, CDR2 SYGVNS. The CDR3 loop is CASSEKGVTAQSSYEQYF. In DNA form, the CDR3 reads TGTGCCAGCAGTGAAAAAGGCGTCACAGCCCAAAGCTCCTACGAGCAGTACTTC.

V usage is TRBV27 and J usage is TRBJ2-7; 7 bases are a match to TRBD1. There are 16 residues in the CDR3. V was clipped by 0 bases and J by 1 base; unmatched bases: 6. Germline lookup yields CDR1 MNHEY and CDR2 SMNVEV (reference sequence). The CDR3 loop reads CASSLSNRQGSYEQYF. Here the CDR3 DNA reads TGTGCCAGCAGTTTATCGAACCGACAGGGATCCTACGAGCAGTACTTC.

This clone was seen a single time. The rearrangement uses TRBV28 and TRBJ1-5; tentatively, D is TRBD1 (5 bases). In germline, CDR1 is MDHEN, CDR2 SYDVKM. The ends were cut back, 4 bases at V and 3 bases at J, with 19 bases in the middle. This CDR3 has 17 residues. For the CDR3, the DNA is TGTGCCAGCAGTTCCCCAAGGGGCCGCTATGCCAATCAGCCCCAGCATTTT. Translating gives CASSSPRGRYANQPQHF.

This clone was seen just once. The CDR3 coding sequence is TGTGCCAGCAGCGTAGAGTCTGGAAACACCATATATTTT. It codes for CASSVESGNTIYF. This rearrangement joins TRBV9 to TRBJ1-3; D is unresolved. CDR1 and CDR2 (germline): SGDLS, YYNGEE. The CDR3 extends over 13 amino acids. Trimming pared 0 bases from V and 1 base from J, leaving 2 bases between.

This chain links TRBV28 with TRBJ2-2, with D perhaps matching TRBD1 (6 bases). V lost 6 bases to trimming and J lost 1 base, with 15 bases between them. This CDR3 has 16 amino acids. CDR1 and CDR2 (germline): MDHEN, SYDVKM. The CDR3: CASSKAGTKNTGELFF. The CDR3 DNA follows: TGTGCCAGCAGCAAGGCCGGGACAAAGAACACCGGGGAGCTGTTTTTT.